This T cell receptor (beta chain) was sequenced in a study of blood T cells in healthy people across ages. Study-wide findings and caveats: In the absence of known donor CMV status, changes in expanded clonotypes were possibly confounded. From one million sequenced T cells, diversity estimates were lower bounds.

All donors came from Russia, were Caucasian and healthy, and spanned ages roughly 6 to 95. Points on this clonotype: Its antigen is still unknown.

V lost 5 bases, J lost 4 bases, and 26 bases lay in between. Germline CDR1 LGHNA, CDR2 YSLEER. This CDR3 has 18 residues. A second PCR, run for about 7 to 11 cycles, used a sample-barcoded 5' primer plus a J-beta primer mix. A single record per CDR3 protein comes from TCRdb applying MiXCR to the 5' RACE reads. The sample lists about 720,000 distinct CDR3 sequences, around 25% seen once, with approximately 3.7% in the top ten. The same data also contributed to another study, on T cells of mothers and their children. That report adds: Biologically related mothers and children overlapped slightly more than unrelated pairs, a non-significant difference.

Sequencing was carried out using blood. This receptor was identified in a boy between 10 and 17 years old in good health. This chain links TRBV4-3 with TRBJ1-2; a weak D match, TRBD1 (5 bases). DNA for the CDR3: TGCGCCAGCAGCGAAGTCCGTGCCCAGGGAGTGTGGCCCTATGGCTACACCTTC. Translated: CASSEVRAQGVWPYGYTF.